Listed below are T cell receptor beta chains from one sample, sequenced in a study of control samples from healthy donors and cancer patients. Libraries were prepared by immunoSEQ multiplex PCR; TCRdb keeps only in-frame clonotypes and omits some of them. Of fewer than 120,000 clones in the sample, around 87% were seen once. Sequencing input: PBMCs. The origin of the receptors is a woman aged 55-69 years with lung cancer. Both conserved end residues are part of each CDR3. A D gene is named only where the DNA matches it firmly. Where a row states a size, it is once, few, many or the class of an expanded clone; other rows omit it.

DNA,CDR3,J,D,size,V
TGTGCCAGCAGCCCGTCAGGGCTCTATGGCTACACCTTC,CASSPSGLYGYTF,TRBJ1-2,NA,NA,TRBV6-5
TGTGCCAGCAGCCCCCCTCGAGGGGACCGTGATCAGCCCCAGCATTTT,CASSPPRGDRDQPQHF,TRBJ1-5,NA,NA,TRBV5-6
TGTGCCAGTAGAAAACGCCTCGGGACAGTTAACACCGGGGAGCTGTTTTTT,CASRKRLGTVNTGELFF,TRBJ2-2,TRBD1,NA,TRBV19
TGTGCCAGCAGTCCTTCCCGGATATATGCTCGCTACACCTTC,CASSPSRIYARYTF,TRBJ1-2,NA,NA,TRBV27
TGTGCCAGCTCACCACCGGGGGGGACGCAGGGGAATTCACCCCTCCACTTT,CASSPPGGTQGNSPLHF,TRBJ1-6,NA,once,TRBV18
TGTGCCAGCAGCAAGCACTGGGACCGCGATCAGCCCCAGCATTTT,CASSKHWDRDQPQHF,TRBJ1-5,NA,once,TRBV7-6
TGTGCCAGCAACTCCCCCGGACTAGCACCGTTCTTC,CASNSPGLAPFF,TRBJ2-1,TRBD2,few,TRBV11-2
TGTGCCAGCAGTTGGACAGGGGATAGCAATCAGCCCCAGCATTTT,CASSWTGDSNQPQHF,TRBJ1-5,TRBD1,NA,TRBV27
TGTGCCAGCAGCGTGTACTTAGCGGGGGGGCGTACAGATACGCAGTATTTT,CASSVYLAGGRTDTQYF,TRBJ2-3,TRBD2,few,TRBV9
TGTGCCAGCAGTTACTCAGCACAGGGAGGCGACGAGCAGTACTTC,CASSYSAQGGDEQYF,TRBJ2-7,NA,NA,TRBV6-5
TGCGCCAGCAGGGACAGGGAGAAAAATGAAAAACTGTTTTTT,CASRDREKNEKLFF,TRBJ1-4,TRBD1,NA,TRBV5-1
TGTGCCAGCAGCCCCAGAGGGGATCACACTGAAGCTTTCTTT,CASSPRGDHTEAFF,TRBJ1-1,NA,NA,TRBV3-1/TRBV3-2
TGTGCCAGCAGTGTAGGGGCAGGGGATTATGGCTACACCTTC,CASSVGAGDYGYTF,TRBJ1-2,NA,NA,TRBV2
TGTGCCAGCTCACGCCGGCAAAATAGCAATCAGCCCCAGCATTTT,CASSRRQNSNQPQHF,TRBJ1-5,NA,NA,TRBV18
TGCAGCGTTGAAGGACAGGGGGCCTATGGCTACACCTTC,CSVEGQGAYGYTF,TRBJ1-2,TRBD1,NA,TRBV29-1
TGTGCCAGCAGCCCCGCCGGGACCACCCCCAATGAGCAGTTCTTC,CASSPAGTTPNEQFF,TRBJ2-1,NA,NA,TRBV4-2
TGTGCCAGCAGTTACGGACTGCTACTAGCGGGATCCCCAGATACGCAGTATTTT,CASSYGLLLAGSPDTQYF,TRBJ2-3,TRBD2,NA,TRBV27
TGTGCCGTCGCGACACGGGGTGGCAATCAGCCCCAGCATTTT,CAVATRGGNQPQHF,TRBJ1-5,NA,NA,TRBV19
TGTGCCAGCAGACTACTGTCCGGATCTGATTCACCCCTCCACTTT,CASRLLSGSDSPLHF,TRBJ1-6,NA,NA,TRBV11-2
TGTGCCAGCAGCCAGACACTATTGAACACCGGGGAGCTGTTTTTT,CASSQTLLNTGELFF,TRBJ2-2,NA,NA,TRBV7-3
TGCGCCAGCGAACCGGCCTCTGGGGCCAACGTCCTGACTTTC,CASEPASGANVLTF,TRBJ2-6,NA,NA,TRBV5-1
TGTGCCAGCTCACCTGGGACAGAGGAAGAGACCCAGTACTTC,CASSPGTEEETQYF,TRBJ2-5,TRBD1,NA,TRBV18
TGTGCCAGCAGCATTAGCGGGGGGAAGACCGGGGAGCTGTTTTTT,CASSISGGKTGELFF,TRBJ2-2,TRBD2,NA,TRBV7-6
TGTGCCAGCAGCTCCCGGGGTGGGGGAGAGGCGGACGAGCAGTACTTC,CASSSRGGGEADEQYF,TRBJ2-7,NA,NA,TRBV9
TGTGCCAGCAGCTTAGGACCCACGGCGTTCTTT,CASSLGPTAFF,TRBJ1-1,NA,once,TRBV7-9
TGTGCCAGCAGTACCTGGGACAGGGTCCAAGAGACCCAGTACTTC,CASSTWDRVQETQYF,TRBJ2-5,TRBD1,NA,TRBV6-5
TGTGCCAGCAGCCAAAACGACAGGGGGTTTGGCTACACCTTC,CASSQNDRGFGYTF,TRBJ1-2,TRBD1,NA,TRBV4-2
TGTGCCAGTAGTATGAGTTGGACAGGGGATCTCTATGGCTACACCTTC,CASSMSWTGDLYGYTF,TRBJ1-2,TRBD1,NA,TRBV19
TGTGCCAGCAGCTTGGATCTACAGGGAGACTATGGCTACACCTTC,CASSLDLQGDYGYTF,TRBJ1-2,NA,NA,TRBV5-4
TGTGCCAGCAGTCAGACGGGGACAGGGAGTGGGTATGGCTACACCTTC,CASSQTGTGSGYGYTF,TRBJ1-2,TRBD1,NA,TRBV2
TGTGCCAGCAGTCGGCCGACAGGGTCGGCTGAAGCTTTCTTT,CASSRPTGSAEAFF,TRBJ1-1,TRBD1,NA,TRBV6-2/TRBV6-3
TGTGCCAGTAGTATTAAGCGACAGTACGAGCAGTACTTC,CASSIKRQYEQYF,TRBJ2-7,NA,NA,TRBV19
TGCGCCAGCAGCTTGGAGGGGGCAGTTGGAGAGCAGTACTTC,CASSLEGAVGEQYF,TRBJ2-7,TRBD1,NA,TRBV5-1
TGCGCCAGCAGCCCCCCATCCGTCAGCTATGGCTACACCTTC,CASSPPSVSYGYTF,TRBJ1-2,NA,NA,TRBV4-3
TGTGCCACCAGTGCCCCCGATGGTTGTACCCTTAAACTTGGACACTACGAGCAGTACTTC,CATSAPDGCTLKLGHYEQYF,TRBJ2-7,NA,NA,TRBV24-1
TGCGCCAGCAGCTTGGCCGGGACAGGGGCGTTAGAGCAGTACTTC,CASSLAGTGALEQYF,TRBJ2-7,TRBD1,NA,TRBV5-1
TGCGCCAGCAGCTTTGGACAGGGGATTGGGGAGCAGTACTTC,CASSFGQGIGEQYF,TRBJ2-7,TRBD1,NA,TRBV5-1
TGTGCCAGCTCACCACCGGTAGGCAGCGACTCCTACGAGCAGTACTTC,CASSPPVGSDSYEQYF,TRBJ2-7,NA,NA,TRBV18
TGTGCCAGCAGTGAAGTAGGGGGCCCATATGGCTACACCTTC,CASSEVGGPYGYTF,TRBJ1-2,TRBD1,NA,TRBV6-1
TGTGCCAGCAGTTTATTCGGAACAGACTACTCGGGTGAGCAGTACTTC,CASSLFGTDYSGEQYF,TRBJ2-7,NA,NA,TRBV27
TGTGCCTGGACCGCGGTAGCGGGAGGGCCGTTCAGGAACGAGCAGTACTTC,CAWTAVAGGPFRNEQYF,TRBJ2-7,TRBD2,once,TRBV30
TGTGCCAGCAGCTCCGGGGGGCGGGAGAGCACAGATACGCAGTATTTT,CASSSGGRESTDTQYF,TRBJ2-3,NA,NA,TRBV5-4